The T cell receptor (beta chain) under discussion was sequenced for a study of OX40 agonist ivuxolimab in advanced cancers. Study context: Patients treated during dose escalation were battling hepatocellular carcinoma, melanoma, renal cell or head and neck cancer. Of the participants, 40% to 50% had some prior anti-PD-1, anti-PD-L1 or anti-CTLA-4 therapy, which was allowed. Regarding the study as a whole: The study found that CD8+ T cells averaged more expanded clones than CD4+.

Germline V CDR1 and CDR2: MNHEY, SMNVEV (reference sequence). This CDR3 is 14 amino acids long. V lost 5 bases and J lost 5; bases outside the gene matches: 5. Collection of blood occurred at baseline, at cycle 4 day 1, and at cycle 7 day 1. TCRdb's table, derived via immunoSEQ multiplex PCR, lists solely in-frame clones and lacks some. The sample has 35,000 to 55,000 clones, 75% to 90% seen once. This clone has just a few counts. The antigen is not known. The sequence came from an adult with an advanced solid tumor such as melanoma, head and neck, liver or kidney cancer. The source material was CD4+ or CD8+ T cells sorted from blood, sampled in a trial of the OX40 agonist ivuxolimab. The chain has TRBV27 and TRBJ2-7; 11 nucleotides line up with TRBD2. The CDR3 DNA reads TGTGCCAGCAGTACCGGGACTAGCGGCAACGAGCAGTACTTC. It yields the protein CASSTGTSGNEQYF.